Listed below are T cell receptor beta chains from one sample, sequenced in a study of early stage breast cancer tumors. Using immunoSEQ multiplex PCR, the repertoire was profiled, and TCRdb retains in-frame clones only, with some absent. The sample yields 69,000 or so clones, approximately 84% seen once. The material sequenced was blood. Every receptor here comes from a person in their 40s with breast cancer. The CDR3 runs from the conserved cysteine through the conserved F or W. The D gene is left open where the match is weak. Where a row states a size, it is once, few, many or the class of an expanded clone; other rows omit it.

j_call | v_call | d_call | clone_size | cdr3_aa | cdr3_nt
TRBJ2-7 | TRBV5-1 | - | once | CASSFEVARSYEQYF | TGCGCCAGCAGCTTTGAGGTAGCGCGCTCCTACGAGCAGTACTTC
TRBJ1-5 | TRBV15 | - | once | CATGGNSNQPQHF | TGTGCCACTGGGGGAAATAGCAATCAGCCCCAGCATTTT
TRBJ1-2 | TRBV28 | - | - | CASSFGGLWGYTF | TGTGCCAGCAGTTTCGGCGGACTGTGGGGCTACACCTTC
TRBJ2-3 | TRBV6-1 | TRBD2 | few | CASSETSGSADTQYF | TGTGCCAGCAGTGAAACTAGCGGGAGTGCAGATACGCAGTATTTT
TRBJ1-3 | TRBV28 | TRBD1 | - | CASPGGSSGNTIYF | TGTGCCAGCCCAGGGGGCTCGTCTGGAAACACCATATATTTT
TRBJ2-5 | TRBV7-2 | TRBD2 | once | CASSLAGTSGGQETQYF | TGTGCCAGCAGCTTAGCTGGGACTAGCGGGGGCCAAGAGACCCAGTACTTC
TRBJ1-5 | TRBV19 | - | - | CASLQEGNQPQHF | TGTGCCAGTCTACAGGAAGGCAATCAGCCCCAGCATTTT
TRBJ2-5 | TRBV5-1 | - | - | CASSSGTKGGPETQYF | TGCGCCAGCAGCTCAGGGACTAAGGGGGGTCCAGAGACCCAGTACTTC
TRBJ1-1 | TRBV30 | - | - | CAWTADSNTEAFF | TGTGCCTGGACGGCAGACTCGAACACTGAAGCTTTCTTT
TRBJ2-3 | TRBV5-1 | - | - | CASSLVQGTDTQYF | TGCGCCAGCAGCTTGGTTCAGGGAACAGATACGCAGTATTTT
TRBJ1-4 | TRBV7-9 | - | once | CASRDTGGTGAKLFF | TGTGCCAGCAGGGATACAGGAGGCACGGGGGCAAAACTGTTTTTT
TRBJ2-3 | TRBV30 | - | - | CAWGIGGSPDTQYF | TGTGCCTGGGGGATCGGGGGTTCCCCGGATACGCAGTATTTT
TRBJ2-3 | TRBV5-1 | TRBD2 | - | CASSSGAKAGAGTDTQYF | TGCGCCAGCAGCTCGGGTGCCAAAGCGGGAGCGGGGACAGATACGCAGTATTTT
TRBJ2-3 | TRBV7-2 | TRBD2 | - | CASSLVKSLAGGQTDTQYF | TGTGCCAGCAGCTTAGTTAAGAGTCTCGCGGGAGGGCAGACAGATACGCAGTATTTT
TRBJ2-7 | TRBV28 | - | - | CASSYRLPYEQYF | TGTGCCAGCAGTTATCGGTTACCCTACGAGCAGTACTTC
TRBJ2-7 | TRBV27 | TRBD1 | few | CASSFRGQYFYEQYF | TGTGCCAGCAGTTTTCGGGGACAGTATTTCTACGAGCAGTACTTC
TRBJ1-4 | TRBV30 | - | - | CAWSRGGEKLFF | TGTGCCTGGAGTCGGGGGGGTGAAAAACTGTTTTTT
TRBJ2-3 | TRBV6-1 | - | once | CASSEAGANTQYF | TGTGCCAGCAGTGAAGCGGGTGCGAATACGCAGTATTTT
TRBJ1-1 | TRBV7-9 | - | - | CASSGKGPNTEAFF | TGTGCCAGCAGCGGGAAGGGGCCGAACACTGAAGCTTTCTTT
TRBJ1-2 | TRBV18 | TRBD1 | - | CASSPPTGRNGYTF | TGTGCCAGCTCACCACCGACAGGGCGAAATGGCTACACCTTC
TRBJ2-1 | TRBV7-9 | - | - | CASSWGELELDEQFF | TGTGCCAGCAGCTGGGGGGAGCTAGAGCTCGATGAGCAGTTCTTC
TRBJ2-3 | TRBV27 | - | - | CASTRQGTDTQYF | TGTGCCAGCACCCGTCAGGGCACAGATACGCAGTATTTT
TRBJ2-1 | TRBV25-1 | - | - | CASSGSGLDRNEQFF | TGTGCCAGCAGTGGATCTGGGTTGGACCGCAATGAGCAGTTCTTC
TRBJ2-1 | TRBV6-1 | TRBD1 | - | CASSPGQGYNEQFF | TGTGCCAGCAGCCCGGGACAGGGATACAATGAGCAGTTCTTC
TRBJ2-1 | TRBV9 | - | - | CASSVDWGSYNEQFF | TGTGCCAGCAGCGTAGATTGGGGTTCCTACAATGAGCAGTTCTTC
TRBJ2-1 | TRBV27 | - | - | CASSLVGTEQFF | TGTGCCAGCAGTTTAGTAGGGACAGAGCAGTTCTTC
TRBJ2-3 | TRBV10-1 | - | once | CASSEPPSTDTQYF | TGCGCCAGCAGTGAGCCACCAAGCACAGATACGCAGTATTTT
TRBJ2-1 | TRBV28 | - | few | CASSPYNEQFF | TGTGCCAGCAGTCCCTACAATGAGCAGTTCTTC
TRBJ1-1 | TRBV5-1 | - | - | CASSLGTSNTEAFF | TGCGCCAGCAGCTTGGGCACTTCGAACACTGAAGCTTTCTTT
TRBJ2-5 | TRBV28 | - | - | CARELPPGWETQYF | TGTGCCAGGGAGCTGCCTCCGGGTTGGGAGACCCAGTACTTC
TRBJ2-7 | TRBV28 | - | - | CASSLSVGNSYEQYF | TGTGCCAGCAGTTTATCGGTTGGGAACTCCTACGAGCAGTACTTC
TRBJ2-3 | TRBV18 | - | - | CASSPPPNTDTQYF | TGTGCCAGCTCACCACCGCCAAATACAGATACGCAGTATTTT
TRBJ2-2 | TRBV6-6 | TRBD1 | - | CASRRTGRTGELFF | TGTGCCAGCAGGCGGACAGGGCGAACCGGGGAGCTGTTTTTT
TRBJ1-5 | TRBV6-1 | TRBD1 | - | CASSDTGNRGNQPQHF | TGTGCCAGCAGTGATACCGGGAACAGGGGGAATCAGCCCCAGCATTTT
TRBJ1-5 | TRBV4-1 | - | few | CASSQGWRNQPQHF | TGCGCCAGCAGCCAAGGCTGGAGGAATCAGCCCCAGCATTTT
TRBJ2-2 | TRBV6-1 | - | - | CASTPWNTGELFF | TGTGCCAGCACACCATGGAATACCGGGGAGCTGTTTTTT
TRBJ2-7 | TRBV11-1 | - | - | CASSVDTGLYEQYF | TGTGCCAGCAGCGTGGATACAGGGCTGTACGAGCAGTACTTC
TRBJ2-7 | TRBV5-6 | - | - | CASSLDGPAGIEQYF | TGTGCCAGCAGCTTGGACGGACCAGCCGGCATCGAGCAGTACTTC
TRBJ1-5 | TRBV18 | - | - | CASSPPASNQPQHF | TGTGCCAGCTCACCACCGGCTTCCAATCAGCCCCAGCATTTT
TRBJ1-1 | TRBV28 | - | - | CASRAPNTEAFF | TGTGCCAGCAGGGCACCGAACACTGAAGCTTTCTTT
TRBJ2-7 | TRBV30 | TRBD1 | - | CAWTDRAYEQYF | TGTGCCTGGACGGACAGGGCCTACGAGCAGTACTTC
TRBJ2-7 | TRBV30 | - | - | CAWSGGGQLYEQYF | TGTGCCTGGAGTGGCGGGGGCCAGCTTTACGAGCAGTACTTC
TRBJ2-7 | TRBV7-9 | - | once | CASSLEGPYEQYF | TGTGCCAGCAGCTTAGAAGGGCCCTACGAGCAGTACTTC
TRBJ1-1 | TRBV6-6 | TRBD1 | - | CASRVRQGLYTEAFF | TGTGCCAGCAGAGTTAGACAGGGTTTGTACACTGAAGCTTTCTTT
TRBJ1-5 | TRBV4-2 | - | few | CASSQGISNQPQHF | TGTGCCAGCAGCCAAGGTATTAGCAATCAGCCCCAGCATTTT
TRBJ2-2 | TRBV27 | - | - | CASSLLQGGGELFF | TGTGCCAGCAGTTTACTGCAGGGGGGCGGGGAGCTGTTTTTT
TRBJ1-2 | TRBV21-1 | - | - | CASSSGTSNYGYTF | TGTGCCAGCAGCAGTGGGACATCTAACTATGGCTACACCTTC
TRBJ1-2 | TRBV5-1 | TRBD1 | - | CASSERTGGLSGYTF | TGCGCCAGCAGCGAAAGGACAGGGGGCCTCAGTGGCTACACCTTC
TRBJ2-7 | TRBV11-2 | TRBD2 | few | CASSPRTSYEQYF | TGTGCCAGCAGCCCTAGGACTAGCTACGAGCAGTACTTC
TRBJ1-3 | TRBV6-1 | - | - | CASIRGAGNTIYF | TGTGCCAGCATTAGGGGGGCAGGAAACACCATATATTTT
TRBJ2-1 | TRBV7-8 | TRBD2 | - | CASSFSGVSYNEQFF | TGTGCCAGCAGCTTTAGCGGGGTCTCCTACAATGAGCAGTTCTTC
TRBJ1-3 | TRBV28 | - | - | CASSLFDTIYF | TGTGCCAGCAGTTTATTTGACACCATATATTTT
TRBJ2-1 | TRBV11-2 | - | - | CASSLDYGNEQFF | TGTGCCAGCAGCTTAGACTATGGGAATGAGCAGTTCTTC
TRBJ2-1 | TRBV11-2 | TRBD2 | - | CASTPGGLAGVSEQFF | TGTGCCAGCACCCCGGGTGGGCTAGCGGGAGTCAGCGAGCAGTTCTTC
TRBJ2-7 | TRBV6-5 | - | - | CASSYSDEQYF | TGTGCCAGCAGTTACTCTGACGAGCAGTACTTC